This T cell receptor beta chain was captured in a study of blood T cell repertoires in COVID-19. Produced via immunoSEQ multiplex PCR; TCRdb's table is partial and in-frame only. Here the sample spans 250,000 to 350,000 clones, approximately 89% being singletons. What was sequenced was peripheral blood. The clonotype comes from a woman aged 55-69 years with acute or convalescent COVID-19.

In nucleotides, the CDR3 is TGTGCCAGCTCACCGGGACAGGGGCGTCTGAACACTGAAGCTTTCTTT. Its protein is CASSPGQGRLNTEAFF. The chain joins TRBV18 to TRBJ1-1; 10 bases are a match to TRBD1. The CDR3 covers 16 residues. Germline-derived CDR1 and CDR2 are KGHSH and LQKENI. With 3 bases clipped from V and 0 bases from J, the junction kept 4 bases outside the gene matches.